This T cell receptor beta chain emerged from a study of shared clonotypes between healthy human individuals. General study points: Blood alone was sampled, and tissue repertoires likely differ.

Worth noting for this clone: Antigen specificity is unknown.

Sequencing used immunoSEQ multiplex PCR; TCRdb keeps in-frame clones, though not all of them. Of about half a million clones listed, 70% to 80% were seen once; the top ten hold about 13%. The CDR3 consists of 13 residues. The germline V gene has CDR1 SGHDN and CDR2 FVKESK. The ends were cut back, 4 bases at V and 3 bases at J, with 9 bases in the middle. This receptor was taken from a middle-aged woman in good health. Some clones in this sample may be carry-over from other donors' samples. V gene TRBV14 combines with J gene TRBJ1-2; D gene uncertain. Sequenced material: PBMCs. The CDR3 reads CASSPLADYGYTF. The DNA of the CDR3 is TGTGCCAGCAGCCCCCTAGCGGACTATGGCTACACCTTC.